This entry lists 7 T cell receptor beta chains sequenced from one sample in a study of regulatory T cells in long-lasting Graves disease (dated by TCRdb to about 2021). Library preparation used multiplex PCR. The instrument given in TCRdb is Illumina HiSeq 4000. iRepertoire HTBI primers and Arm-PCR amplification of CDR3 regions were used to construct TCR beta libraries. TCRdb applied fastp at Q25 and MiXCR to the public reads, then kept only in-frame beta chains. Identical CDR3 proteins give one entry, which carries the most common genes and DNA. For this sample the table gives 350,000 to 450,000 distinct CDR3 sequences, of which about 15% were detected only once. The ten largest make up approximately 15% of the sample. Per the publication, the time point label means: newly diagnosed GD, antithyroid drugs for less than 3 months. For both TCR sequencing and RNA sequencing, RNA was extracted from PBMCs using TRIzol.

The same data also contributed to another study, on T cells in Graves' hyperthyroidism and ophthalmopathy.

Sequences were derived from peripheral blood mononuclear cells (PBMCs), sampled at new diagnosis, from a patient treated with antithyroid drugs. These receptors were taken from a woman younger than 45 with Graves disease. Donor details come from another sample of the same person, matched by shared clones.

This chain joins TRBV11-2 and TRBJ1-1; D is ambiguous. The germline V and J ends were trimmed by 3 bases and 6 bases, with 11 bases remaining between them. CDR1 is SGHAT, CDR2 FQNNGV, per germline. This CDR3 comprises 13 residues. In DNA form, the CDR3 reads TGTGCCAGCAGCTTTCGGGTGGGAGCTGAAGCTTTCTTT. Residues: CASSFRVGAEAFF.

The gene calls are TRBV12-3 or TRBV12-4 and TRBJ1-2, with 7 bases aligning to TRBD1. The length of the CDR3 is 14 residues. Trimming at V came to 5 bases and at J to 4 bases, leaving 7 bases not matched to a gene. DNA of the CDR3: TGTGCCAGCAGTCTAGGGACAGACCTCTATGGCTACACCTTC. It encodes CASSLGTDLYGYTF.

In its sample, this clonotype was seen many times. The chain has TRBV20-1 and TRBJ1-4; no reliable D call. Looked up from germline, CDR1 is DFQATT and CDR2 is SNEGSKA (reference sequence). The CDR3 sequence is 13 residues long. V lost 2 bases to trimming and J lost 6 bases, with 10 bases between them. The CDR3, as DNA: TGCAGTGCTAGACGGACCATCTATGAAAAACTGTTTTTT. Translation gives CSARRTIYEKLFF.

The chain links TRBV20-1 to TRBJ1-3; 10 positions match TRBD1. V was clipped by 2 bases and J by 4 bases; unmatched bases: 11. The CDR3 extends over 17 amino acids. The germline V gene has CDR1 DFQATT and CDR2 SNEGSKA (reference sequence). CDR3 in amino acids: CSARRAPRQGAGNTIYF. The CDR3 nucleotides are TGCAGTGCTAGAAGGGCCCCTCGACAGGGGGCGGGAAACACCATATATTTT.

Turning to this clonotype: Given a much more abundant clone one base away, this may be a read error. In DNA form, the CDR3 reads TGTGCCGGCAGCCATAAACGGACCCCTTCCTACGAGCAGTACTTC. Translation gives CAGSHKRTPSYEQYF. This sequence joins TRBV2 and TRBJ2-7; D ambiguous. The CDR3 is 15 amino acids. Germline CDR1 and CDR2: SNHLY and FYNNEI. Filled out from reference TRBV2 and TRBJ2-7, the complete variable domain reads EPEVTQTPSHQVTQMGQEVILRCVPISNHLYFYWYRQILGQKVEFLVSFYNNEISEKSEIFDDQFSVERPDGSNFTLKIRSTKLEDSAMYFCAGSHKRTPSYEQYFGPGTRLTVT.

J is TRBJ1-5 and V is TRBV29-1; 7 bases map to TRBD1. The CDR3 is 12 amino acids. CDR1 is SQVTM, CDR2 ANQGSEA, per germline. The trim removed 7 bases at V and 1 base at J, leaving 1 base unmatched. The CDR3 nucleotides read TGCAGCGCAGGGGGGAGCAATCAGCCCCAGCATTTT. Protein: CSAGGSNQPQHF. Looking up the rest from reference TRBV29-1 and TRBJ1-5 gives the full variable domain: SAVISQKPSRDICQRGTSLTIQCQVDSQVTMMFWYRQQPGQSLTLIATANQGSEATYESGFVIDKFPISRPNLTFSTLTVSNMSPEDSSIYLCSAGGSNQPQHFGDGTRLSIL.

This clonotype was counted a few times. This chain joins TRBV5-5 and TRBJ1-4; the D gene is possibly TRBD1 (5 bases). The CDR3 spans 18 residues. Per germline, CDR1 SGHKS and CDR2 YYEKEE (reference sequence). Trimming took 4 bases from V and 0 from J, leaving 19 bases between them. The CDR3 loop is CASSGGTVGAATNEKLFF. The DNA for the CDR3 is TGTGCCAGCAGCGGAGGGACGGTGGGAGCGGCAACTAATGAAAAACTGTTTTTT.